Listed below are T cell receptor beta chains from one sample, sequenced in a study of CD8 T cells in ankylosing spondylitis. TCRdb re-called the 5' RACE reads with MiXCR, one entry per CDR3 protein. The sample contains 350,000 to 550,000 distinct CDR3 sequences, 20% to 30% of which appear only once. Sequenced material: blood, either unsorted or a sorted T cell fraction (not recorded which). All receptors come from a male donor with ankylosing spondylitis. The CDR3 runs from the conserved cysteine through the conserved F or W. The D gene is left open where the match is weak. Part of the rows lack a size; the others show once, few, many or a class for expanded clones.

CDR3nt,CDR3aa,v_gene,j_gene,abundance,d_gene
TGTGCCAGCAGCGTGAGGGGGGGAAATCAGCCCCAGCATTTT,CASSVRGGNQPQHF,TRBV7-6,TRBJ1-5,many,.
TGTGCCAGTAGTTCCCCTGGGACTAGCGGGGCCTACAATGAGCAGTTCTTC,CASSSPGTSGAYNEQFF,TRBV19,TRBJ2-1,.,TRBD2
TGTGCCAGCAGCGTATTTAGCGGGAACACAGATACGCAGTATTTT,CASSVFSGNTDTQYF,TRBV9,TRBJ2-3,few,TRBD2
TGCGCCAGCAGCTTGGGGGGGATGGGCCGCGCCTACAATGAGCAGTTCTTC,CASSLGGMGRAYNEQFF,TRBV5-1,TRBJ2-1,.,.
TGTGCCAGCAGAACTAGCGGGAGGGAGTCCAATGAGCAGTTCTTC,CASRTSGRESNEQFF,TRBV12-3/TRBV12-4,TRBJ2-1,.,TRBD2
TGCAGTGCGTATCCCGGGACAGGGTTTTCTGGAAACACCATATATTTT,CSAYPGTGFSGNTIYF,TRBV20-1,TRBJ1-3,few,TRBD1
TGTGCCAGCAGTACAGGGCGGGTTAATGAAAAACTGTTTTTT,CASSTGRVNEKLFF,TRBV25-1,TRBJ1-4,.,.
TGTGCCAGCAGCCGGGAGGCCTCTTACAATGAGCAGTTCTTC,CASSREASYNEQFF,TRBV2,TRBJ2-1,few,TRBD2
TGTGCCAGCAGCCGACTAGCGGGAGGGCTGGGTGAGCAGTTCTTC,CASSRLAGGLGEQFF,TRBV7-2,TRBJ2-1,.,TRBD2
TGCGCCAGCAGCTGGGGACAGGGAATCGACGAGCAGTACTTC,CASSWGQGIDEQYF,TRBV5-1,TRBJ2-7,.,TRBD1
TGTGCCAGCAGGTCCCCGGGACTAACCTACAATGAGCAGTTCTTC,CASRSPGLTYNEQFF,TRBV11-2,TRBJ2-1,.,TRBD2
TGCAGTGCTAGAATCTTCACGGGGAGCTCCTACAATGAGCAGTTCTTC,CSARIFTGSSYNEQFF,TRBV20-1,TRBJ2-1,.,.
TGCAGTGCTCGCCGGGGGACTATCGAAAATGAGCAGTTCTTC,CSARRGTIENEQFF,TRBV20-1,TRBJ2-1,.,TRBD2
TGTGCCAGCAGCTCCCTTCCCCCCGGACAGGGTAATGAGCAGTTCTTC,CASSSLPPGQGNEQFF,TRBV6-1,TRBJ2-1,.,TRBD1
TGTGCCAGCAGTTCACCAGGGGGCGCAGATCAGCCCCAGCATTTT,CASSSPGGADQPQHF,TRBV6-5,TRBJ1-5,few,TRBD1